This is a list of T cell receptor beta chains from one sample in a study of CD4 T cells in relation to SARS-CoV-2 and coronaviruses. Their recognized antigens are unknown. Sequenced by immunoSEQ multiplex PCR; TCRdb stores in-frame clones only, minus some. Counted here are more than 20,000 clones, 76% occurring once; the ten biggest clones make up 17%. Sequencing input: CD4+ T cells from PBMCs, cultured in vitro. Every receptor here comes from a human donor in good health. The CDR3 runs from the conserved cysteine through the conserved F or W. The D gene is left open where the match is weak. Only some rows state a clone size, as once, few, many or a class for expanded clones.

-	TRBV19	TRBJ1-2	-	TGTGCCAGTACCCCCCAGAAGGGAGTAGGAGGCTACACCTTC	CASTPQKGVGGYTF
TRBD1	TRBV6-5	TRBJ2-5	-	TGTGCCAGCAGCCGCGGACAGGGGGAGACCCAGTACTTC	CASSRGQGETQYF
-	TRBV12-3/TRBV12-4	TRBJ2-2	few	TGTGCCAGCAAGGGGGGGACCGGGGAGCTGTTTTTT	CASKGGTGELFF
-	TRBV27	TRBJ1-1	few	TGTGCCAGCAGTCCACTGGCAGGGAAGACTGAAGCTTTCTTT	CASSPLAGKTEAFF
TRBD1	TRBV5-8	TRBJ1-5	-	TGTGCCAGCAGCAGAGGGGACAGGGGGTTTCAGCCCCAGCATTTT	CASSRGDRGFQPQHF
TRBD2	TRBV5-1	TRBJ2-1	-	TGCGCCAGCAAAAAGTGGGCGGGAGGGAGGTCTGAGCAGTTCTTC	CASKKWAGGRSEQFF
TRBD2	TRBV5-6	TRBJ2-1	-	TGTGCCAGCAGCCGTCGACTAGCGACCTCCTACAATGAGCAGTTCTTC	CASSRRLATSYNEQFF
-	TRBV11-2	TRBJ2-7	-	TGTGCCAGCAGCTTATTATCGTCCACCGGGGGAGAGCAGTACTTC	CASSLLSSTGGEQYF
TRBD1	TRBV29-1	TRBJ2-1	-	TGCAGCGTCCTGACAGGGCGGCACAATGAGCAGTTCTTC	CSVLTGRHNEQFF
-	TRBV5-1	TRBJ1-1	once	TGCGCCAGTTCCGAGAGGGCCCGAGGGACTGAAGCTTTCTTT	CASSERARGTEAFF
TRBD1	TRBV28	TRBJ1-4	-	TGTGCCAGCAGGGGGACAGCAACTAATGAAAAACTGTTTTTT	CASRGTATNEKLFF
-	TRBV5-5	TRBJ2-7	medium-sized	TGTGCCAGCAGCTTAGTGGGGAACTCCTACGAGCAGTACTTC	CASSLVGNSYEQYF
-	TRBV25-1	TRBJ1-2	-	TGTGCCAGCAGTGAAGCCGGGATCGGGAACTATGGCTACACCTTC	CASSEAGIGNYGYTF
TRBD1	TRBV5-4	TRBJ2-7	few	TGTGCCAGCAGCATAGGACAGGCCTACGAGCAGTACTTC	CASSIGQAYEQYF
TRBD1	TRBV6-5	TRBJ1-6	-	TGTGCCAGCAGGACAGGGGACCTTAATTCACCCCTCCACTTT	CASRTGDLNSPLHF
TRBD1	TRBV9	TRBJ2-5	-	TGTGCCAGCAGCCCCCACCTTACAGGGGCCGTGGGGGCCCAGTACTTC	CASSPHLTGAVGAQYF
-	TRBV6-5	TRBJ2-1	-	TGTGCCAGCAGTACCAGGGCAATCACCAATGAGCAGTTCTTC	CASSTRAITNEQFF
-	TRBV30	TRBJ1-2	few	TGTGCCTGGAGTGAAGACAACTATGGCTACACCTTC	CAWSEDNYGYTF
-	TRBV7-3	TRBJ2-1	-	TGTGCCAGCAGCGGGGGGCAGGCCACCTACAATGAGCAGTTCTTC	CASSGGQATYNEQFF
TRBD1	TRBV2	TRBJ1-5	-	TGTGCCAGCAGTTCCGGGACAGCTAATCAGCCCCAGCATTTT	CASSSGTANQPQHF
-	TRBV5-1	TRBJ2-7	-	TGCGCCAGCAGCTTCGGAGGGTCCACGAACGAGCAGTACTTC	CASSFGGSTNEQYF
TRBD1	TRBV10-3	TRBJ1-1	once	TGTGCGACCAAAACAGGGGTAGCCACTGAAGCTTTCTTT	CATKTGVATEAFF
TRBD1	TRBV6-5	TRBJ1-3	-	TGTGCCAGCAGTACAGGGGTTGCACGAGGAAACACCATATATTTT	CASSTGVARGNTIYF
-	TRBV7-6	TRBJ2-1	few	TGTGCCAGCAGTAGGAGCAGCAACAATGAGCAGTTCTTC	CASSRSSNNEQFF
-	TRBV3-1/TRBV3-2	TRBJ2-5	-	TGTGCCAGCAGCCAGGGGTGGGAGACCCAGTACTTC	CASSQGWETQYF
TRBD1	TRBV5-6	TRBJ2-3	-	TGTGCCAGCAGCCTGGGGACAGGGTGGGGTTCGTTATATTTT	CASSLGTGWGSLYF
-	TRBV27	TRBJ2-5	few	TGTGCCAGCAGTTCCGCAGGGGCGACGGAAGAGACCCAGTACTTC	CASSSAGATEETQYF
-	TRBV6-4	TRBJ1-5	few	TGTGCCAGCAGTGGAGGGGAAAGGGCCCAGCATTTT	CASSGGERAQHF
-	TRBV5-1	TRBJ1-3	few	TGCGCCAGCAGCCGGGACACCTCTGGAAACACCATATATTTT	CASSRDTSGNTIYF
-	TRBV6-5	TRBJ2-2	-	TGTGCCAGCAGGATTTATTTCAACACCGGGGAGCTGTTTTTT	CASRIYFNTGELFF
-	TRBV4-1	TRBJ1-2	-	TGCGCCAGCAGCCAAGACGGACGATATGGGTATGGCTACACCTTC	CASSQDGRYGYGYTF
TRBD1	TRBV5-1	TRBJ2-1	-	TGCGCCAGCAGCGTCCGGGACAGATACAATGAGCAGTTCTTC	CASSVRDRYNEQFF
TRBD1	TRBV5-5	TRBJ2-5	-	TGTGCCAGCAGCTTGCAACAGGGGGCCGGGCAAGAGACCCAGTACTTC	CASSLQQGAGQETQYF
-	TRBV5-1	TRBJ2-5	once	TGCGCCAGCAGCCCCTTTGGCGCCGTCGGTGAGACCCAGTACTTC	CASSPFGAVGETQYF
-	TRBV5-4	TRBJ1-6	-	TGTGCCAGCAGCTTGGCCCGTCAGCGAACACCCAGCTCCTATAATTCACCCCTCCACTTT	CASSLARQRTPSSYNSPLHF
TRBD2	TRBV19	TRBJ2-5	-	TGTGCCAGTACCCCCCGCGGACTAGCGGAGCAAGAGACCCAGTACTTC	CASTPRGLAEQETQYF
-	TRBV7-9	TRBJ1-2	-	TGTGCCAGCAGCTTAGATGGCTTGGGCTATGGCTACACCTTC	CASSLDGLGYGYTF
-	TRBV9	TRBJ1-2	once	TGTGCCAGCAGCGTAGATCTGACCGCCGCTAACTATGGCTACACCTTC	CASSVDLTAANYGYTF
-	TRBV29-1	TRBJ1-2	-	TGCAGCGTTATTATCCAGGAGAGAGGCTACACCTTC	CSVIIQERGYTF
-	TRBV5-6	TRBJ1-2	-	TGTGCCAGCAGCTGGGGCAGGGTGGAGGGCTACACCTTC	CASSWGRVEGYTF
TRBD2	TRBV18	TRBJ2-1	-	TGTGCCAGCTCACCAAAGGGTAGCGGGAACCACAATGAGCAGTTCTTC	CASSPKGSGNHNEQFF
TRBD1	TRBV11-2	TRBJ1-1	few	TGTGCCAGCAGCCCCAGACAGGGATTCCTAGAGAACTCTGAAGCTTTCTTT	CASSPRQGFLENSEAFF
-	TRBV24-1	TRBJ2-6	-	TGTGCCACCGGGGATGGCTCTGGGGCCAACGTCCTGACTTTC	CATGDGSGANVLTF
-	TRBV7-9	TRBJ2-7	once	TGTGCCAGCAGTTCTTATGGGACAGGTTCTAGCGGAAATCACTACGAGCAGTACTTC	CASSSYGTGSSGNHYEQYF
TRBD2	TRBV30	TRBJ2-3	once	TGTGCCTGGACGTTTAGCGGGTCCACAGATACGCAGTATTTT	CAWTFSGSTDTQYF